The following is a TCR beta chain sequence with its context. The record originates from a study of T cells after somatic rescue of genetic block. This CDR3 has 14 amino acids. Trimming took off 2 bases at V and 4 bases at J, with 11 bases between the two ends. Germline loops: CDR1 MNHNS, CDR2 SASEGT. Libraries were prepared by immunoSEQ multiplex PCR; TCRdb keeps only in-frame clonotypes and omits some of them. The table records 70,000 or so clones, around 90% of them present only once. V gene TRBV6-1 combines with J gene TRBJ1-1; D possibly corresponds to TRBD1 (5 bases). The TCR sequence derives from a middle-aged man. The sample taken for sequencing was peripheral blood mononuclear cells (PBMCs). CDR3 amino acids: CASSEPGRSTEAFF. The CDR3 DNA reads TGTGCCAGCAGTGAACCGGGACGGTCCACTGAAGCTTTCTTT.